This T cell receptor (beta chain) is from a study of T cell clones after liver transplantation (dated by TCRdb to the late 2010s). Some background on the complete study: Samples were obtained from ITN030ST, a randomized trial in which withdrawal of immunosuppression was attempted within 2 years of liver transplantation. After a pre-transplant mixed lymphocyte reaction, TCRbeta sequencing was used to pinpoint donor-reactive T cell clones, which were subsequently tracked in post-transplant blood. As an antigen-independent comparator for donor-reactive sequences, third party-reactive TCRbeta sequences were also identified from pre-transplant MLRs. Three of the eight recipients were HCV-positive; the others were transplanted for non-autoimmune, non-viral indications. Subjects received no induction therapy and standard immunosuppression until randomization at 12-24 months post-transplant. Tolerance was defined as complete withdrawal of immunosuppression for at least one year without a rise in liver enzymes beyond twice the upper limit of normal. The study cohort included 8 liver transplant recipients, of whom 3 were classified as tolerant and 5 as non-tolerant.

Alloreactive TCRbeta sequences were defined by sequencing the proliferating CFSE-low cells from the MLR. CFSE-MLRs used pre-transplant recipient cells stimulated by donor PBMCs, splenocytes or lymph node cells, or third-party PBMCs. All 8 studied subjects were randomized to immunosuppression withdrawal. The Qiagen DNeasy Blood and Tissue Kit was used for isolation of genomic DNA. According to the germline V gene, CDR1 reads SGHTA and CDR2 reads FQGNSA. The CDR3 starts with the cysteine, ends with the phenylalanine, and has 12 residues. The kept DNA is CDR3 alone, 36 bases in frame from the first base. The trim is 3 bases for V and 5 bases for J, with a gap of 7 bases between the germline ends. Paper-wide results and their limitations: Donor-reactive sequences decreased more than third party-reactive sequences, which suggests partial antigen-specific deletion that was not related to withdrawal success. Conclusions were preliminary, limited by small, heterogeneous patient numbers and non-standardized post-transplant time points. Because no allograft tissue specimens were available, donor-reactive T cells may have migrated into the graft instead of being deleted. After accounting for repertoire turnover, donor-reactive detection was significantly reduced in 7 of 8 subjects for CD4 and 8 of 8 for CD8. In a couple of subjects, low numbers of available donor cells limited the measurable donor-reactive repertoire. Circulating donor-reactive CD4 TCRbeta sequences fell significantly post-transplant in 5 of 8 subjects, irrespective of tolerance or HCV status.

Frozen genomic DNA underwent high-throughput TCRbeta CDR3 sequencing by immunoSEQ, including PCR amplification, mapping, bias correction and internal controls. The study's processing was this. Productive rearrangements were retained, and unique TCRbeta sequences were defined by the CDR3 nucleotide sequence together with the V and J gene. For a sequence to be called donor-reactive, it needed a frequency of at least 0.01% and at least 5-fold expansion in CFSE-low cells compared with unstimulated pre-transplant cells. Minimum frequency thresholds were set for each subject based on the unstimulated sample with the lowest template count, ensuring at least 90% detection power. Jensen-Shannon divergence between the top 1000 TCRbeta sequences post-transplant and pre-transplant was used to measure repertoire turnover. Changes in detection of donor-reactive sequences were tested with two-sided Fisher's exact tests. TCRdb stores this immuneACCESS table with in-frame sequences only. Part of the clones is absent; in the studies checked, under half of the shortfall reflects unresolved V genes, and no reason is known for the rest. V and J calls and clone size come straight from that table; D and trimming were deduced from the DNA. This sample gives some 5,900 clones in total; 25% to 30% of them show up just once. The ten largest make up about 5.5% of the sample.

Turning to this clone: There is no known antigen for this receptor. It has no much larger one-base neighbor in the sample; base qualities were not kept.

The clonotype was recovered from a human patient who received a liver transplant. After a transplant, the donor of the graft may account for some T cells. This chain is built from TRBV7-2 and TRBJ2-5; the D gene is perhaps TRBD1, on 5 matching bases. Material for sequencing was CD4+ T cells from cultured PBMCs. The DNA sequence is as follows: TGTGCCAGCAGCTTTAACAGGGAGACCCAGTACTTC. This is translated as CASSFNRETQYF.